Listed here are 18 T cell receptor beta chains from one sample, sequenced in a study of T-cell memory formation after mild COVID-19. TCRdb reanalysed the 5' RACE reads using MiXCR and keeps one entry per CDR3 protein. Altogether more than 150,000 distinct CDR3 sequences are present, 18% being singletons, with the ten largest covering roughly 4.3%. Sequenced sample: PBMCs or a T cell subset sorted from them (not recorded which). The receptors here all came from a man between 18 and 35 years old who had mild COVID-19 (a few samples of this study predate the infection). Cell type and time point are not known.

This clonotype showed up just a few times. This rearrangement joins TRBV11-2 to TRBJ2-3; 9 bases fit TRBD2. Germline V gene sequence: CDR1 SGHAT, CDR2 FQNNGV. V lost 3 bases and J lost 6; bases outside the gene matches: 7. The CDR3 contains 15 residues. The DNA of the CDR3 is TGTGCCAGCAGCTTTCGCGGGGGGGCCCCGGATACGCAGTATTTT. It specifies CASSFRGGAPDTQYF.

The chain carries TRBV5-1 and TRBJ1-4; 7 bases are shared with TRBD1. After removal of 3 bases from V and 5 bases from J, the junction contained 4 bases not matched to a gene. Germline V gene data show CDR1 as SGHRS and CDR2 as YFSETQ. The CDR3 extends over 14 amino acids. CDR3 in amino acids: CASSSGQINEKLFF. As DNA, the CDR3 is TGCGCCAGCAGCTCGGGACAGATAAATGAAAAACTGTTTTTT.

This clonotype occurred a few times. The chain is built from TRBV7-8 and TRBJ1-6; TRBD1 might be the D (6 bases). The germline V gene encodes CDR1 SGHVS and CDR2 FQNEAQ. This CDR3 contains 12 residues. Trimming shortened V by 5 bases and J by 8 bases, and 7 bases separated the two germline ends. CDR3 coding DNA: TGTGCCAGCAGCCACAGGGATTCACCCCTCCACTTT. It yields the protein CASSHRDSPLHF.

The chain carries TRBV19 and TRBJ2-2; weak D call: TRBD1 (6 bases). CDR1 is LNHDA, CDR2 SQIVND, per germline (reference sequence). Trimming removed 7 bases from V and 6 bases from J, with 18 bases in between. This CDR3 is 15 amino acids long. CDR3 sequence reads: CASTQGGLVSGELFF. CDR3 bases: TGTGCCAGTACCCAAGGGGGTTTAGTTTCCGGGGAGCTGTTTTTT.

This clonotype was picked up a small number of times. The genes are TRBV24-1 and TRBJ1-1; no firm D call. V lost 6 bases and J lost 1, with 8 bases in between. The CDR3 spans 13 residues. CDR1 and CDR2 from the germline V gene are KGHDR and SFDVKD. The CDR3 region is CATSHRQNTEAFF. In DNA form, the CDR3 reads TGTGCCACCAGTCATCGACAGAACACTGAAGCTTTCTTT.

This clonotype was observed a handful of times. The rearrangement links TRBV9 to TRBJ2-7; the D gene is possibly TRBD1 (6 bases). Per the germline V gene, CDR1 is SGDLS and CDR2 is YYNGEE. V dropped 0 bases and J dropped 5 bases, with 12 bases sitting between them. This CDR3 contains 14 residues. The CDR3 DNA is TGTGCCAGCAGCGTAGATGGTCAGGGGAACGAGCAGTACGTC. Translation: CASSVDGQGNEQYV.

The sample holds many counts of this clonotype. This chain uses TRBV6-5 with TRBJ2-3; 9 bases are a match to TRBD2. The germline V gene has CDR1 MNHEY and CDR2 SVGAGI. The CDR3 spans 14 residues. V was clipped by 6 bases and J by 2 bases; unmatched bases: 3. Here the CDR3 reads CASRLAGHTDTQYF. CDR3 bases: TGTGCCAGCAGACTAGCGGGTCACACAGATACGCAGTATTTT.

Ten or more counts support this clonotype. V is TRBV7-3 and J is TRBJ2-1; the match to TRBD2 covers 7 bases. The germline gives CDR1 SGHTA, CDR2 FQGTGA. There are 17 residues in the CDR3. V trimming: 5 bases; J trimming: 0 bases; junction bases outside the gene matches: 10. The CDR3 coding sequence is TGTGCCAGCAGCCCACACCAAGCGGGGCCCTCCTACAATGAGCAGTTCTTC. Residues: CASSPHQAGPSYNEQFF.

The J gene is TRBJ2-7, the V gene TRBV6-5; a possible D gene is TRBD1 (6 bases). The germline CDR1 and CDR2 sequences are MNHEY and SVGAGI. The ends were cut back, 2 bases at V and 1 base at J, with 9 bases in the middle. The CDR3 is 14 amino acids. CDR3 residues: CASSYIQGSYEQYF. The CDR3 DNA reads as TGTGCCAGCAGTTACATCCAGGGGTCCTACGAGCAGTACTTC.

In this sample, this clonotype turned up many times. The rearrangement links TRBV20-1 to TRBJ1-5; D perhaps matches TRBD1 (6 bases). Germline CDR1 reads DFQATT; CDR2 reads SNEGSKA (reference sequence). V was trimmed by 4 bases and J by 4 bases, leaving 11 bases between them. CDR3 length: 13 residues. CDR3 sequence reads: CSAIRQVNQPQHF. DNA of the CDR3: TGCAGTGCTATTCGACAGGTTAATCAGCCCCAGCATTTT.

The V gene is TRBV11-2, the J gene TRBJ2-2; D is tentatively TRBD1 or TRBD2 (5 bases each). Germline V gene data show CDR1 as SGHAT and CDR2 as FQNNGV. This CDR3 region has 19 residues. V was pared by 4 bases and J by 0 bases, with 21 bases between. The chain's CDR3 is CASSSRGWDLEANTGELFF. CDR3 nucleotide sequence: TGTGCCAGCAGCTCGCGCGGGTGGGACCTAGAAGCGAACACCGGGGAGCTGTTTTTT.

This clonotype came up a few times. CDR3 residues: CASSSDGNTEAFF. The CDR3, as DNA: TGTGCCAGCAGCTCGGACGGTAACACTGAAGCTTTCTTT. This chain connects TRBV7-2 to TRBJ1-1; D is undetermined. V was trimmed by 4 bases and J by 2 bases, leaving 8 bases between them. CDR1 and CDR2 from the germline V gene are SGHTA and FQGNSA. The CDR3 length is 13 residues.

This clonotype was detected ten times or more. V gene TRBV9 combines with J gene TRBJ2-5; 11 bases fit TRBD2. This CDR3 contains 17 residues. Germline-derived CDR1 and CDR2 are SGDLS and YYNGEE. Germline trimming cut 0 bases from V and 1 base from J; bases unmatched to any gene: 5. CDR3 bases: TGTGCCAGCAGCGTAGGGTCTAGCGGGGGGCGCCAAGAGACCCAGTACTTC. This codes for CASSVGSSGGRQETQYF.

In its sample, this clonotype was seen a few times. This sequence joins TRBV5-1 and TRBJ1-1; 7 positions agree with TRBD1. Per germline, CDR1 SGHRS and CDR2 YFSETQ. Germline trimming cut 4 bases from V and 11 bases from J; bases unmatched to any gene: 17. CDR3 length equals 15 residues. The CDR3 here is CASSPQLVAQGEAFF. The CDR3 region has the DNA TGCGCCAGCAGCCCCCAGTTGGTCGCTCAGGGGGAGGCTTTCTTT.

This clonotype showed up just a few times. In DNA, the CDR3 is TGTGCCAGCAGCCAAGACAGGGGATTTGGCTACACCTTC. Protein: CASSQDRGFGYTF. The chain couples TRBV4-2 to TRBJ1-2; possibly TRBD1 for D (6 bases). V lost 0 bases to trimming and J lost 7 bases, with 9 bases between them. There are 13 residues in the CDR3. Per germline, CDR1 LGHNA and CDR2 YNFKEQ.

V is TRBV3-1 and J is TRBJ2-5; 9 bases fit TRBD1. J gave up 6 bases and V 0 bases, and 8 bases lay outside the gene matches. This CDR3 is built from 16 residues. The germline gives CDR1 LGHDT, CDR2 YNNKEL (reference sequence). The CDR3 protein is CASSQDLRTGVKTQYF. As DNA, the CDR3 is TGTGCCAGCAGCCAAGATCTCAGGACAGGGGTAAAGACCCAGTACTTC.

This clonotype has a handful of counts. The V call is TRBV20-1, the J call TRBJ1-6; weak D call: TRBD1 (5 bases). V lost 6 bases to trimming and J lost 10 bases, with 16 bases between them. This CDR3 spans 13 amino acids. From germline, CDR1 is DFQATT and CDR2 SNEGSKA (reference sequence). CDR3 in amino acids: CSAGGTRVSPLHF. CDR3 bases: TGCAGTGCCGGCGGGACCCGCGTCTCACCCCTCCACTTT.

The chain uses TRBV7-2 and TRBJ1-3, with a weak D call TRBD1 (5 bases). V lost 4 bases and J 5 bases, leaving 9 bases between the germline ends. The CDR3 spans 13 residues. Germline-derived CDR1 and CDR2 are SGHTA and FQGNSA. CDR3 amino acids: CASSSGTRNTIYF. In DNA, the CDR3 is TGTGCCAGCAGCTCCGGGACGAGAAACACCATATATTTT.